A selection of T cell receptor beta chains follows, all from one sample in a study of T cells in Graves' hyperthyroidism and ophthalmopathy. In TCRdb, the multiplex PCR reads were re-called with MiXCR into one record per CDR3 protein. This repertoire shows under 350,000 distinct CDR3 sequences, 21% found once; its top ten account for around 50%. Sequencing used blood. The receptor set was obtained from a woman between 45 and 60 years old with Graves' hyperthyroidism. Both conserved end residues are part of each CDR3. The order of the fields is CDR3 length, D gene, J gene, V gene, clone size, CDR3 protein, CDR3 DNA. The D gene is left open where the match is weak. Some rows mark clone size as missing; the rest say once, few, many or name a class of expanded clone.

cdr3_length: 13; d_call: -; j_call: TRBJ2-4; v_call: TRBV28; clone_size: few; cdr3_aa: CASQGEAKNIQYF; cdr3_nt: TGTGCCAGCCAAGGGGAAGCCAAAAACATTCAGTACTTC
cdr3_length: 13; d_call: -; j_call: TRBJ1-5; v_call: TRBV12-3/TRBV12-4; clone_size: many; cdr3_aa: CASRRNSNQPQHF; cdr3_nt: TGTGCCAGCAGACGGAATAGCAATCAGCCCCAGCATTTT
cdr3_length: 15; d_call: -; j_call: TRBJ2-7; v_call: TRBV11-1; clone_size: few; cdr3_aa: CASSPGGNLASEQYF; cdr3_nt: TGTGCCAGCAGCCCAGGGGGGAATCTAGCTTCCGAGCAGTACTTC
cdr3_length: 13; d_call: -; j_call: TRBJ1-1; v_call: TRBV20-1; clone_size: few; cdr3_aa: CSARVGRGTEAFF; cdr3_nt: TGCAGTGCTAGAGTGGGGCGCGGGACTGAAGCTTTCTTT
cdr3_length: 15; d_call: -; j_call: TRBJ2-7; v_call: TRBV27; clone_size: many; cdr3_aa: CASRLSGQPSYEQYF; cdr3_nt: TGTGCCAGCAGATTATCGGGGCAGCCTTCCTACGAGCAGTACTTC
cdr3_length: 11; d_call: -; j_call: TRBJ2-5; v_call: TRBV20-1; clone_size: -; cdr3_aa: CSASGDSSQYF; cdr3_nt: TGCAGTGCTTCCGGAGACAGTTCCCAGTACTTC
cdr3_length: 13; d_call: -; j_call: TRBJ2-1; v_call: TRBV12-3/TRBV12-4; clone_size: few; cdr3_aa: CASSFSSVGVQFF; cdr3_nt: TGTGCCAGCAGTTTTTCCTCGGTAGGGGTTCAGTTCTTC
cdr3_length: 13; d_call: -; j_call: TRBJ2-5; v_call: TRBV6-2/TRBV6-3; clone_size: many; cdr3_aa: CASSAQVQETQYF; cdr3_nt: TGTGCCAGCAGTGCACAAGTCCAAGAGACCCAGTACTTC
cdr3_length: 15; d_call: -; j_call: TRBJ2-3; v_call: TRBV28; clone_size: many; cdr3_aa: CASRRAAMGTDTQYF; cdr3_nt: TGTGCCAGCAGGCGGGCAGCAATGGGCACAGATACGCAGTATTTT
cdr3_length: 18; d_call: TRBD1; j_call: TRBJ1-1; v_call: TRBV6-1; clone_size: -; cdr3_aa: CASTPLGATGKINTEAFF; cdr3_nt: TGTGCCAGCACCCCCTTGGGGGCGACAGGGAAAATCAACACTGAAGCTTTCTTT
cdr3_length: 13; d_call: -; j_call: TRBJ2-2; v_call: TRBV29-1; clone_size: -; cdr3_aa: CSVRGTNTGELFF; cdr3_nt: TGCAGCGTTCGGGGAACGAACACCGGGGAGCTGTTTTTT
cdr3_length: 19; d_call: TRBD2; j_call: TRBJ2-4; v_call: TRBV3-1; clone_size: many; cdr3_aa: CASSQGTSGRGVSKNIQYF; cdr3_nt: TGTGCCAGCAGCCAAGGGACTAGCGGGAGAGGCGTTTCCAAAAACATTCAGTACTTC
cdr3_length: 16; d_call: TRBD1; j_call: TRBJ1-5; v_call: TRBV12-3/TRBV12-4; clone_size: -; cdr3_aa: CASSLRQGTLNQPQHF; cdr3_nt: TGTGCCAGCAGCTTAAGACAGGGGACCCTCAATCAGCCCCAGCATTTT
cdr3_length: 12; d_call: -; j_call: TRBJ2-7; v_call: TRBV12-3/TRBV12-4; clone_size: many; cdr3_aa: CASSAKSYEQYF; cdr3_nt: TGTGCCAGCAGTGCCAAGTCCTACGAGCAGTACTTC
cdr3_length: 14; d_call: TRBD2; j_call: TRBJ2-3; v_call: TRBV12-3/TRBV12-4; clone_size: -; cdr3_aa: CASSQLASTDTQYF; cdr3_nt: TGTGCCAGCAGTCAACTAGCGAGCACAGATACGCAGTATTTT
cdr3_length: 13; d_call: -; j_call: TRBJ2-3; v_call: TRBV3-1; clone_size: many; cdr3_aa: CASSQDRADTQYF; cdr3_nt: TGTGCCAGCAGCCAAGATCGGGCAGATACGCAGTATTTT
cdr3_length: 14; d_call: -; j_call: TRBJ1-1; v_call: TRBV7-9; clone_size: -; cdr3_aa: CASTPASAGTEAFF; cdr3_nt: TGTGCCAGCACCCCGGCCTCTGCCGGCACTGAAGCTTTCTTT
cdr3_length: 15; d_call: TRBD2; j_call: TRBJ2-7; v_call: TRBV4-1; clone_size: many; cdr3_aa: CASSQPTSGRGMQYF; cdr3_nt: TGCGCCAGCAGCCAACCAACTAGCGGGAGAGGTATGCAGTACTTC
cdr3_length: 16; d_call: -; j_call: TRBJ1-1; v_call: TRBV4-1; clone_size: few; cdr3_aa: CASSQDRLGGGTEAFF; cdr3_nt: TGCGCCAGCAGCCAAGATCGCCTCGGGGGGGGAACTGAAGCTTTCTTT
cdr3_length: 13; d_call: TRBD1; j_call: TRBJ1-2; v_call: TRBV6-2/TRBV6-3; clone_size: -; cdr3_aa: CASKIDRGGGYTF; cdr3_nt: TGTGCCAGCAAAATCGACAGGGGAGGCGGCTACACCTTC
cdr3_length: 16; d_call: -; j_call: TRBJ1-1; v_call: TRBV28; clone_size: many; cdr3_aa: CASSTPSFGGRTEAFF; cdr3_nt: TGTGCCAGCAGTACCCCCTCCTTTGGGGGGAGGACTGAAGCTTTCTTT
cdr3_length: 15; d_call: -; j_call: TRBJ2-3; v_call: TRBV18; clone_size: -; cdr3_aa: CASSPRWTATDTQYF; cdr3_nt: TGTGCCAGCTCTCCTAGGTGGACAGCGACAGATACGCAGTATTTT
cdr3_length: 18; d_call: TRBD2; j_call: TRBJ2-7; v_call: TRBV7-8; clone_size: many; cdr3_aa: CASSLRTSGGPASYEQYF; cdr3_nt: TGTGCCAGCAGCTTACGGACTAGCGGGGGGCCGGCCTCCTACGAGCAGTACTTC
cdr3_length: 14; d_call: TRBD2; j_call: TRBJ2-3; v_call: TRBV20-1; clone_size: many; cdr3_aa: CSGHSGGNTDTQYF; cdr3_nt: TGCAGTGGTCATAGCGGGGGGAACACAGATACGCAGTATTTT
cdr3_length: 15; d_call: -; j_call: TRBJ2-3; v_call: TRBV27; clone_size: many; cdr3_aa: CASSSRRVSTDTQYF; cdr3_nt: TGTGCCAGCAGTTCTCGAAGGGTTAGCACAGATACGCAGTATTTT
cdr3_length: 16; d_call: -; j_call: TRBJ2-6; v_call: TRBV7-9; clone_size: -; cdr3_aa: CASSFTPSSGANVLTF; cdr3_nt: TGTGCCAGCAGCTTTACCCCCTCTTCTGGGGCCAACGTCCTGACTTTC
cdr3_length: 14; d_call: -; j_call: TRBJ1-2; v_call: TRBV7-9; clone_size: many; cdr3_aa: CASRAPNLGYGYTF; cdr3_nt: TGTGCCAGCCGGGCCCCAAATCTCGGCTATGGCTACACCTTC